This TCR beta chain was captured by sequencing in a study of OX40 agonist ivuxolimab in advanced cancers. Looking at the study overall: Patients received intravenous ivuxolimab every 2 weeks at 0.01 to 10 mg/kg. Enrollees could have had prior anti-PD-1, anti-PD-L1 or anti-CTLA-4 therapy, which more than 30% had received.

Study results and limitations: Average numbers of expanded clones were greater in CD8+ T cells than in CD4+.

Assay: immunoSEQ multiplex PCR; the TCRdb copy retains only in-frame clones and omits some. The sample contains some 99,000 clones, around 94% of which appear only once. V was trimmed by 4 bases and J by 0 bases, leaving 10 bases between them. From germline, CDR1 is LNHDA and CDR2 SQIVND (reference sequence). The CDR3 is made up of 14 amino acids. As concerns this clone: Its antigen is as yet unknown.

This clonotype originated in an adult with an advanced solid tumor such as melanoma, head and neck, liver or kidney cancer. This specimen was CD4+ or CD8+ T cells sorted from blood, taken in a trial of the OX40 agonist ivuxolimab. The rearrangement uses TRBV19 and TRBJ2-7; D is possibly TRBD2 (6 bases). CDR3 in amino acids: CASSTMGGSYEQYF. DNA for the CDR3: TGTGCCAGTAGTACGATGGGGGGCTCCTACGAGCAGTACTTC.